These T cell receptor beta chains were read from a single sample in a study of shared clonotypes between healthy human individuals. Produced via immunoSEQ multiplex PCR; TCRdb's table is partial and in-frame only. The repertoire holds about 1,500,000 clones, with 96% as singletons. Sequencing was performed on naive CD4+ T cells sorted from blood. These receptors came from a man between 25 and 39 years old in good health. CDR3s include the opening cysteine and the closing phenylalanine or tryptophan. D genes are given only for firm matches. Some rows mark clone size as missing; the rest say once, few, many or name a class of expanded clone.

cdr3_nt cdr3_aa v_call d_call j_call clone_size
TGTGCCAGCAGCCGTGGACAGGGAGAGACCCAGTACTTC CASSRGQGETQYF TRBV7-9 TRBD1 TRBJ2-5 .
TGTGCCAGCTCACCACAGAGCCTCAATGAGCAGTTCTTC CASSPQSLNEQFF TRBV18 . TRBJ2-1 .
TGCGCCAGCAGCTTGGGATGGGACACCCAAGAGACCCAGTACTTC CASSLGWDTQETQYF TRBV5-1 . TRBJ2-5 .
TGTGCCAGCAGTTACCGGGCTAGAGGGGCTGAGCAGTTCTTC CASSYRARGAEQFF TRBV28 . TRBJ2-1 .
TGCGCCAGCAGCCATAGAGAAATAGTGTTAGGACAGAACTATGGCTACACCTTC CASSHREIVLGQNYGYTF TRBV4-1 . TRBJ1-2 .
TGCGCCAGCAGCCAAATTGTCAGGGGCCCACCGAACACCGGGGAGCTGTTTTTT CASSQIVRGPPNTGELFF TRBV4-1 . TRBJ2-2 .
TGCGCCAGCAGTGAAGGGGGATCCAAAAACATTCAGTACTTC CASSEGGSKNIQYF TRBV10-1 . TRBJ2-4 .
TGTGCCAGTAGTATAGATCCCCGGGACCGAGGGGGCGAGCAGTACTTC CASSIDPRDRGGEQYF TRBV19 . TRBJ2-7 .
TGTGCCACCCGGTTAGCGGGGAACACCGGGGAGCTGTTTTTT CATRLAGNTGELFF TRBV19 TRBD2 TRBJ2-2 once
TGCGCCAGCAGCCAAGAAGAAGCGGCGAACACCGGGGAGCTGTTTTTT CASSQEEAANTGELFF TRBV4-1 . TRBJ2-2 .
TGTGCCAGCAGTGGTGACCTCCCCGAGACCCAGTACTTC CASSGDLPETQYF TRBV2 . TRBJ2-5 .
TGTGCCAGCAGCCGACAAACAGGGTACGAGCAGTACTTC CASSRQTGYEQYF TRBV7-7 . TRBJ2-7 .
TGCAGCGGTGGACAGGGTGGCGAGCAGTACTTC CSGGQGGEQYF TRBV29-1 TRBD1 TRBJ2-7 few
TGTGCCAGCACTATGAACACTGAAGCTTTCTTT CASTMNTEAFF TRBV28 . TRBJ1-1 few
TGTGCCAGCAGCACCCGGACAGGGGGCAGGTATGGCTACACCTTC CASSTRTGGRYGYTF TRBV7-2 TRBD1 TRBJ1-2 .
TGTGCCAGTAGTATTTTCAGGGGCGGATCGAACACCGGGGAGCTGTTTTTT CASSIFRGGSNTGELFF TRBV19 . TRBJ2-2 .
TGTGCCAGCAGTTACCAGGGACTGATGAACACTGAAGCTTTCTTT CASSYQGLMNTEAFF TRBV6-5 . TRBJ1-1 .
TGTGCCAGCTCACCAAACAGGGTCGACTACGAGCAGTACTTC CASSPNRVDYEQYF TRBV18 . TRBJ2-7 .
TGTGCCAGCAGCTTAGATTACGCTAGCACAGATACGCAGTATTTT CASSLDYASTDTQYF TRBV7-2 . TRBJ2-3 .
TGTGCCAGCAGTTTAGGGAGCAATGAGCAGTTCTTC CASSLGSNEQFF TRBV28 . TRBJ2-1 once
TGTGCCAGTAGTACGTTCCCCAGAGGTTCATTAGATACGCAGTATTTT CASSTFPRGSLDTQYF TRBV19 . TRBJ2-3 .
TGCAGCGTTGCGTCAGGGAGGTACGAGCAGTACTTC CSVASGRYEQYF TRBV29-1 . TRBJ2-7 .
TGTGCCAGCAGCTACGGGACAGGGAGGTTAGCTAATGAAAAACTGTTTTTT CASSYGTGRLANEKLFF TRBV4-2 TRBD1 TRBJ1-4 .
TGTGCCAGCAGCCTCCTGCTCGGGATGGCTATCTACGAGCAGTACTTC CASSLLLGMAIYEQYF TRBV6-6 . TRBJ2-7 once
TGTGCCAGCAGCGTTAGGGCACTCTCCTACGAGCAGTACTTC CASSVRALSYEQYF TRBV9 . TRBJ2-7 .
TGTGCCAGTAGTATGTTGTCAGTTAATCAGCCCCAGCATTTT CASSMLSVNQPQHF TRBV19 . TRBJ1-5 .
TGTGCCAGCAGGCTGAACCGGTGGGTAGAGACCCAGTACTTC CASRLNRWVETQYF TRBV5-5 . TRBJ2-5 .
TGCGCCAGCACAGCAATCGACGGGGAGCTGTTTTTT CASTAIDGELFF TRBV10-2 . TRBJ2-2 few
TGCGCCAGCAGCCAAGATCTTGGAGCAGCGGGAGGAGGGGAGACCCAGTACTTC CASSQDLGAAGGGETQYF TRBV4-3 TRBD2 TRBJ2-5 .
TGCGCCAGCAGCTTATCGGGAGCCAGCAATGAGCAGTTCTTC CASSLSGASNEQFF TRBV5-1 . TRBJ2-1 .
TGCGCCAGCAGCTTCCCTGCAGGGTCAACTAATGAAAAACTGTTTTTT CASSFPAGSTNEKLFF TRBV5-1 . TRBJ1-4 .
TGTGCCAGCAGCTCGCATGGGGGGGTGAGGGCAGATACGCAGTATTTT CASSSHGGVRADTQYF TRBV6-6 TRBD2 TRBJ2-3 .
TGTGCCAGCAGCAGACAGGGATTAAACTATGGCTACACCTTC CASSRQGLNYGYTF TRBV28 TRBD1 TRBJ1-2 .
TGTGCCAGCTCACCAAGGGGGAGGGGGATATCCTACGAGCAGTACTTC CASSPRGRGISYEQYF TRBV18 . TRBJ2-7 .
TGTGCCAGTAGGAGGGACACGAACACCGGGGAGCTGTTTTTT CASRRDTNTGELFF TRBV19 . TRBJ2-2 .
TGCGCCAGCAGCTTAGCAGCAAGACAAGAGACCCAGTACTTC CASSLAARQETQYF TRBV5-1 . TRBJ2-5 .
TGCGCCAGCAGCTTGGAGGTGCTCACACGCACAGATACGCAGTATTTT CASSLEVLTRTDTQYF TRBV5-1 . TRBJ2-3 once
TGTGCCAGCAGCTATCCGGGACAAACGAACACCGGGGAGCTGTTTTTT CASSYPGQTNTGELFF TRBV7-9 . TRBJ2-2 .
TGTGCCAGCAGTTTTGAGGGTGTCGCTAGGAATCAGCCCCAGCATTTT CASSFEGVARNQPQHF TRBV28 . TRBJ1-5 .
TGTGCCAGCAGCCTTGGGGCGGGTGACAATGAGCAGTTCTTC CASSLGAGDNEQFF TRBV6-6 . TRBJ2-1 .
TGTGCCAGCAGCGCCACAGCCGGGACTAGCGCCAACAATGAGCAGTTCTTC CASSATAGTSANNEQFF TRBV9 TRBD2 TRBJ2-1 .
TGTGCCATCAGTGAGTCCCGGGGAGGGGGCAATGAGCAGTTCTTC CAISESRGGGNEQFF TRBV10-3 . TRBJ2-1 .
TGTGCCAGCAGCCGGACAGGGAAGTCCTACAATGAGCAGTTCTTC CASSRTGKSYNEQFF TRBV28 TRBD1 TRBJ2-1 .
TGTGCCAGCAGTATGCTAGCTGATACGCAGTATTTT CASSMLADTQYF TRBV28 . TRBJ2-3 .
TGCGCCAGCAGCAGTCAAAGGGATCAGCCCCAGCATTTT CASSSQRDQPQHF TRBV4-3 . TRBJ1-5 .
TGCGCCAGCAGCCTACCAGGGGGTTCTGGAAACACCATATATTTT CASSLPGGSGNTIYF TRBV5-1 TRBD1 TRBJ1-3 .
TGTGCCAGCAGCCGAGGGGGCGGGATAGGCGAGCAGTACTTC CASSRGGGIGEQYF TRBV11-2 . TRBJ2-7 .
TGCAGCGTCGGGACAGGGAGAGATCAGCCCCAGCATTTT CSVGTGRDQPQHF TRBV29-1 TRBD1 TRBJ1-5 .
TGTGCCAGCAGCCAAGAAAAGAACACTGAAGCTTTCTTT CASSQEKNTEAFF TRBV2 . TRBJ1-1 .
TGTGCCATCAGCGGTTATGGACAGGGGCGAGCCAAAAACATTCAGTACTTC CAISGYGQGRAKNIQYF TRBV10-3 TRBD1 TRBJ2-4 once
TGCGCCAGCAGCTTACACAGGGGGTATGAAAAACTGTTTTTT CASSLHRGYEKLFF TRBV5-1 TRBD1 TRBJ1-4 .
TGTGCCTGGAGCACCGGGGGTACAGAGACCCAGTACTTC CAWSTGGTETQYF TRBV30 . TRBJ2-5 .
TGTGCCAGCTCATCGACAAACCAAGAGACCCAGTACTTC CASSSTNQETQYF TRBV18 . TRBJ2-5 .
TGTGCCAGCAGTACAATCCGGACTAGCAGGAACACCGGGGAGCTGTTTTTT CASSTIRTSRNTGELFF TRBV27 TRBD2 TRBJ2-2 .
TGCGCCAGCAGCCAAGACACCTATGGCTACACCTTC CASSQDTYGYTF TRBV4-1 . TRBJ1-2 few
TGTGCCAGCAGCTACGTAGGGCAAGGATTGCGGACCCAGTACTTC CASSYVGQGLRTQYF TRBV11-2 . TRBJ2-5 .
TGTGCCAGCAGCGTATCAGCCGACACCGGGGAGCTGTTTTTT CASSVSADTGELFF TRBV9 . TRBJ2-2 .
TGCGCCAGCAGCTTGGGGGGGATGAACACTGAAGCTTTCTTT CASSLGGMNTEAFF TRBV5-1 . TRBJ1-1 few
TGTGCTAGTGGTCCGAGCGGGAGCTCCGAGCAGTACTTC CASGPSGSSEQYF TRBV12-5 TRBD2 TRBJ2-7 .